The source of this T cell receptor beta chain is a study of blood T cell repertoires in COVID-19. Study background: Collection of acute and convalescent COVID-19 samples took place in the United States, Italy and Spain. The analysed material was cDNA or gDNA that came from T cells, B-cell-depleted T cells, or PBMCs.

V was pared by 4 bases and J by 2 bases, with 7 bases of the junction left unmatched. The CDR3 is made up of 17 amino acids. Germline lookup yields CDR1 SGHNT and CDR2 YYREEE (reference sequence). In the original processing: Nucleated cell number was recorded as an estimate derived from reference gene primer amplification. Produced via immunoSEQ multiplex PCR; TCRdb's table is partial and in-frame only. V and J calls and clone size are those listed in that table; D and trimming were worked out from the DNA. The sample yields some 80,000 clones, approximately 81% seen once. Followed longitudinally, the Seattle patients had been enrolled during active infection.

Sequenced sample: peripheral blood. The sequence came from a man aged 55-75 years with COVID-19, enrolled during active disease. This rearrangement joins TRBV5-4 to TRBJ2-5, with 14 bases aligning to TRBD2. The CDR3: CASSAGGLAGGQETQYF. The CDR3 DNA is TGTGCCAGCAGCGCTGGAGGACTAGCGGGGGGACAAGAGACCCAGTACTTC.